The 5 T cell receptor beta chains presented below share a single source sample, sequenced in a study of cytomegalovirus exposure and HLA in healthy donors. 60 Vbeta and 13 Jbeta primers were used in PCR. Repertoires were generated with immunoSEQ multiplex PCR, while TCRdb's copy carries only in-frame clones and drops some. The profile shows some 160,000 clones, over 75% of them singletons. Sequencing used PBMCs. The receptors stem from a woman in her twenties or thirties in good health and CMV-seronegative.

This sequence joins TRBV6-1 and TRBJ2-7; the match to TRBD1 covers 7 bases. Germline trimming cut 6 bases from V and 3 bases from J; bases unmatched to any gene: 8. The CDR3 contains 14 residues. The germline CDR1 and CDR2 sequences are MNHNS and SASEGT. The CDR3 DNA reads TGTGCCAGCAGGACGGGACAGACTCTCTACGAGCAGTACTTC. Its translation is CASRTGQTLYEQYF.

The chain employs TRBV7-8 and TRBJ2-7; a possible D gene is TRBD1 (5 bases). V dropped 0 bases and J dropped 3 bases, with 12 bases sitting between them. This CDR3 has 15 residues. The germline CDR1 and CDR2 sequences are SGHVS and FQNEAQ. The CDR3 nucleotides read TGTGCCAGCAGCTTAGCGGGGCCACTCGTCTACGAGCAGTACTTC. This gives the protein CASSLAGPLVYEQYF.

The chain has TRBV25-1 and TRBJ2-7, with TRBD2 matching over 8 bases. The CDR3 is 14 amino acids. CDR1 is MGHDK and CDR2 is SYGVNS in the germline V gene. Losses at the gene ends were 1 base for V and 5 bases for J; bases not matched to a gene: 4. CDR3 in amino acids: CASSESGGGDEQYF. The DNA of the CDR3 is TGTGCCAGCAGTGAATCGGGAGGGGGGGACGAGCAGTACTTC.

The gene calls are TRBV19 and TRBJ1-5, with 11 bases lining up with TRBD1. Germline CDR1 is LNHDA and CDR2 is SQIVND (reference sequence). CDR3 length equals 15 residues. V shed 5 bases and J 8 bases; nucleotides not matched to a gene: 8. The CDR3 coding sequence is TGTGCCAGTAGTCCGGGACAGGGGGATAGTAAGCCCCAGCATTTT. Translating it yields CASSPGQGDSKPQHF.

The V gene is TRBV25-1, the J gene TRBJ1-4, with 7 bases lining up with TRBD1. The V and J ends lost 4 bases and 8 bases, in that order; junction bases with no gene match: 1. The CDR3 is 12 amino acids. The germline V gene encodes CDR1 MGHDK and CDR2 SYGVNS. The CDR3 is CASSGTGEKLFF. CDR3 bases: TGTGCCAGCAGTGGGACAGGAGAAAAACTGTTTTTT. Combining the CDR3 with reference TRBV25-1 and TRBJ1-4 gives the whole variable domain EADIYQTPRYLVIGTGKKITLECSQTMGHDKMYWYQQDPGMELHLIHYSYGVNSTEKGDLSSESTVSRIRTEHFPLTLESARPSHTSQYLCASSGTGEKLFFGSGTQLSVL.